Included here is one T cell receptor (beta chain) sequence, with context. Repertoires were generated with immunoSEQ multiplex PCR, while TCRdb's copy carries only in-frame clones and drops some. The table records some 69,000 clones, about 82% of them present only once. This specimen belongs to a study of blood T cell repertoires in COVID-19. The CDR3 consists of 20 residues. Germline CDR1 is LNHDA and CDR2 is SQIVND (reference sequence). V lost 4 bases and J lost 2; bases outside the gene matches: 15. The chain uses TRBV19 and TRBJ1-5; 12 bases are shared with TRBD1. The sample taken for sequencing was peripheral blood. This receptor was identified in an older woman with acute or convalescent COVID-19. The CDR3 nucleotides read TGTGCCAGTAGTAACCCCGGGACAGGGGGCTCGATTGCGGGCAATCAGCCCCAGCATTTT. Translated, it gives CASSNPGTGGSIAGNQPQHF. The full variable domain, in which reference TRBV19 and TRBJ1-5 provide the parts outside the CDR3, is DGGITQSPKYLFRKEGQNVTLSCEQNLNHDAMYWYRQDPGQGLRLIYYSQIVNDFQKGDIAEGYSVSREKKESFPLTVTSAQKNPTAFYLCASSNPGTGGSIAGNQPQHFGDGTRLSIL.